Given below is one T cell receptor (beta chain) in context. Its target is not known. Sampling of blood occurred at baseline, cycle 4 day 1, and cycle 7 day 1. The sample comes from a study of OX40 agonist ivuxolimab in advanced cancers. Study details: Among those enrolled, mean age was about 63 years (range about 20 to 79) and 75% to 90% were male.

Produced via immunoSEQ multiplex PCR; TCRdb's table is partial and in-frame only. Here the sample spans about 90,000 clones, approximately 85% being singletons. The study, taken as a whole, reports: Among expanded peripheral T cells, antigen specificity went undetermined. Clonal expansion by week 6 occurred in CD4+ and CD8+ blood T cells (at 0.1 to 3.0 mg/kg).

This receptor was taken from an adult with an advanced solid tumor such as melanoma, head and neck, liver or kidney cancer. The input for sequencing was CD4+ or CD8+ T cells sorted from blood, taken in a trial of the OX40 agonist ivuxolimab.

CDR3 DNA sequence: TGCGCCAGCAGGAGGGACAGTAGGAATGAGCAGTTCTTC. Encoded protein: CASRRDSRNEQFF. V gene TRBV10-2 combines with J gene TRBJ2-1, with TRBD1 matching 7 bases. The CDR3 runs 13 residues. V lost 6 bases and J lost 7; bases outside the gene matches: 6. Per the germline V gene, CDR1 is WSHSY and CDR2 is SAAADI.